This entry concerns a single T cell receptor beta chain. TCRdb's copy holds only in-frame clones and misses some; the assay was immunoSEQ multiplex PCR. The data hold tens of thousands of clones, with approximately 90% observed a single time. The CDR3 has 14 amino acids. Trimming removed 3 bases from V and 3 bases from J, with 10 bases in between. From germline, CDR1 is WNHNN and CDR2 SYGVQD (reference sequence). The source of the sample is a study of control samples from healthy donors and cancer patients. This sequence was found in a man aged 25 to 40 with colorectal cancer. The source material was PBMCs. V and J are TRBV10-1 and TRBJ2-3; D gene unclear. CDR3 residues: CASSDILGTDTQYF. As DNA, the CDR3 is TGCGCCAGCAGTGATATTTTGGGAACAGATACGCAGTATTTT.